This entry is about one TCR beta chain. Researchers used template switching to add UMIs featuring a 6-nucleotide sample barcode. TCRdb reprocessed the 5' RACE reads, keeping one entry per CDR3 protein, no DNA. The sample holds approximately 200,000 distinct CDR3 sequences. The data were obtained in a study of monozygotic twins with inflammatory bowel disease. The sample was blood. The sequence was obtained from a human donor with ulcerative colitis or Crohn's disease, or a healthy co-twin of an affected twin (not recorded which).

CDR3 region: CASSFRTSGKFYEQYF. The chain is built from TRBV28 and TRBJ2-7; TCRdb reports TRBD2, a call that lacks DNA to check it against. Germline loops: CDR1 MDHEN, CDR2 SYDVKM. The CDR3 consists of 16 residues.